Detailed here is one TCR beta chain. Its antigen is still unknown. These data are taken from a study of shared clonotypes between healthy human individuals. The wider study: Donors consisted of a couple of women and three men between 18 and 49. Whole-study findings and limits: Sampling used blood alone; tissue repertoires probably differ. Generation probabilities were higher for clonotypes shared across all four sorted-subset donors than for unshared ones.

Each replicate PCR on the sorted subsets used approximately 180 ng DNA (about 30,000 T cell genomes). Repertoires were generated with immunoSEQ multiplex PCR, while TCRdb's copy carries only in-frame clones and drops some. Among around 1.5 million clones listed, approximately 98% were seen once. This CDR3 has 11 amino acids. Germline CDR1 is MGHDK and CDR2 is SYGVNS. V was pared by 5 bases and J by 2 bases, with 3 bases between. The origin of this receptor is a man younger than 40 in good health. Sequenced sample: naive CD4+ T cells sorted from blood. Stated subset: CD45RA+ positively selected. The rearrangement joins TRBV25-1 to TRBJ1-1; no clear D gene. The CDR3 DNA is TGTGCCAGCAGTACAAACACTGAAGCTTTCTTT. As protein: CASSTNTEAFF. The whole variable domain, remainder taken from reference TRBV25-1 and TRBJ1-1, is EADIYQTPRYLVIGTGKKITLECSQTMGHDKMYWYQQDPGMELHLIHYSYGVNSTEKGDLSSESTVSRIRTEHFPLTLESARPSHTSQYLCASSTNTEAFFGQGTRLTVV.